Below are 6 T cell receptor beta chains sequenced from a single sample in a study of control samples from healthy donors and cancer patients. Using immunoSEQ multiplex PCR, the repertoire was profiled, and TCRdb retains in-frame clones only, with some absent. The table has under 200,000 clones, just over 85% seen once. The specimen sequenced was blood. Source of these receptors: a woman younger than 45 in good health.

The DNA of the CDR3 is TGTGCCAGCAGGTCTGGACAGGGAGGCGAAAAACTGTTTTTT. Amino acids: CASRSGQGGEKLFF. The V call is TRBV5-8, the J call TRBJ1-4; 8 nucleotides agree with TRBD1. The trim removed 5 bases at V and 8 bases at J, leaving 8 bases unmatched. The CDR3 extends over 14 amino acids. The germline CDR1 and CDR2 sequences are SGHTS and YDEGEE. Full variable domain (rest looked up from reference TRBV5-8 and TRBJ1-4): EAGVTQSPTHLIKTRGQQATLRCSPISGHTSVYWYQQALGLGLQFLLWYDEGEERNRGNFPPRFSGRQFPNYSSELNVNALELEDSALYLCASRSGQGGEKLFFGSGTQLSVL.

The rearrangement joins TRBV5-1 to TRBJ1-1; the D is unclear. The CDR3 is 16 amino acids. V lost 0 bases and J 1 base, leaving 13 bases between the germline ends. Germline CDR1 and CDR2: SGHRS and YFSETQ. CDR3 sequence (DNA): TGCGCCAGCAGCTTGGATGCGCAATTAACGAACACTGAAGCTTTCTTT. This gives the protein CASSLDAQLTNTEAFF.

This clone came up once. The chain recombines TRBV14 with TRBJ1-2; D ambiguous. CDR1 and CDR2 from the germline V gene are SGHDN and FVKESK. V lost 4 bases, J lost 4 bases, and 13 bases lay in between. The CDR3 is made up of 14 amino acids. The CDR3 spells CASSPTRTTYGYTF. CDR3 DNA: TGTGCCAGCAGCCCTACCAGGACCACCTATGGCTACACCTTC.

The gene calls are TRBV5-4 and TRBJ1-2; D is uncertain. V dropped 0 bases and J dropped 6 bases, with 15 bases sitting between them. The CDR3 is made up of 15 amino acids. Germline V gives CDR1 SGHNT, CDR2 YYREEE (reference sequence). The CDR3 bases are TGTGCCAGCAGCTTGGATCGTGGACCCGCGAATGGCTACACCTTC. Translation gives CASSLDRGPANGYTF.

This chain uses TRBV5-1 with TRBJ1-3, with D perhaps TRBD1 (6 bases). The CDR3 is 14 amino acids. The germline V and J ends were trimmed by 0 bases and 4 bases, with 8 bases remaining between them. Germline V gives CDR1 SGHRS, CDR2 YFSETQ. This CDR3 reads CASSLEQGGNTIYF. CDR3 bases: TGCGCCAGCAGCTTGGAACAGGGAGGAAACACCATATATTTT.

The rearrangement joins TRBV7-9 to TRBJ1-1; D gene unclear. The CDR3 totals 12 residues. The germline V gene has CDR1 SEHNR and CDR2 FQNEAQ (reference sequence). V lost 3 bases, J lost 4 bases, and 6 bases lay in between. CDR3 residues: CASSFAGTEAFF. DNA of the CDR3: TGTGCCAGCAGCTTTGCGGGCACTGAAGCTTTCTTT.